These 10 T cell receptor beta chains were sequenced from one sample in a study of blood T cells in healthy people across ages. Together with a sample-barcoded 5' primer, a J-beta primer mix was included in a second PCR lasting about 6 to 12 cycles. One entry per CDR3 protein, called by TCRdb with MiXCR from the 5' RACE reads. The sample has 550,000 to 800,000 distinct CDR3 sequences, approximately 31% seen once. Sample: blood. The receptors originated from a woman over 75 in good health.

This clonotype turned up a few times. The chain uses TRBV3-1 and TRBJ1-1; D remains unclear. V dropped 3 bases and J dropped 10 bases, with 9 bases sitting between them. The CDR3 has 11 residues. CDR1 and CDR2 from the germline V gene are LGHDT and YNNKEL (reference sequence). CDR3 in DNA: TGTGCCAGCAGCCATGGGATCGGAGCTTTCTTT. It codes for CASSHGIGAFF.

In its sample, this clonotype was seen many times. The chain links TRBV28 to TRBJ1-5; D is unresolved. Trimming removed 3 bases at V and 1 base at J, with 7 bases between. Germline V CDR1 and CDR2: MDHEN, SYDVKM. CDR3 size: 14 residues. In DNA, the CDR3 is TGTGCCAGCAGTTTTCCGGGGAGCAATCAGCCCCAGCATTTT. Protein: CASSFPGSNQPQHF.

The chain joins TRBV18 to TRBJ1-5; maybe TRBD1 (6 bases). Germline CDR1 reads KGHSH; CDR2 reads LQKENI. The CDR3 spans 16 residues. Deletions cut 3 bases from V and 2 bases from J, with 14 bases between. CDR3 sequence reads: CASSPVGAGGNQPQHF. Here the CDR3 DNA reads TGTGCCAGCTCACCGGTGGGGGCCGGTGGCAATCAGCCCCAGCATTTT. The full variable domain, in which reference TRBV18 and TRBJ1-5 provide the parts outside the CDR3, is NAGVMQNPRHLVRRRGQEARLRCSPMKGHSHVYWYRQLPEEGLKFMVYLQKENIIDESGMPKERFSAEFPKEGPSILRIQQVVRGDSAAYFCASSPVGAGGNQPQHFGDGTRLSIL.

The chain employs TRBV20-1 and TRBJ1-2; 11 bases map to TRBD1. Germline V gene data show CDR1 as DFQATT and CDR2 as SNEGSKA (reference sequence). The CDR3 totals 14 residues. V trimming: 5 bases; J trimming: 10 bases; junction bases outside the gene matches: 12. CDR3 region: CSASSDRGLRDYTF. CDR3 DNA: TGCAGTGCTTCCTCGGACAGGGGGCTTCGAGACTACACCTTC.

CDR3 in DNA: TGTGCCAGCAGCCAAGCTAGCGGCACAGATACGCAGTATTTT. This gives the protein CASSQASGTDTQYF. The chain employs TRBV4-2 and TRBJ2-3, with TRBD2 as a possible D gene (6 bases). V gave up 1 base and J gave up 1 base, with 6 bases separating them. CDR3 length: 14 residues. The germline V gene has CDR1 LGHNA and CDR2 YNFKEQ.

In this sample, this clonotype turned up many times. This chain connects TRBV7-6 to TRBJ2-1, with D possibly matching TRBD1 (5 bases). Trimming cost V 6 bases and J 10 bases, with 16 bases left between them. Germline assignment: CDR1 SGHVS and CDR2 FNYEAQ. The CDR3 sequence is 13 residues long. In DNA form, the CDR3 reads TGTGCCAGCAGTCTCAGGGCGGCTGGGGAGCAGTTCTTC. It translates to CASSLRAAGEQFF.

The chain is built from TRBV6-2 or TRBV6-3 and TRBJ1-1; the D is unclear. The CDR3 is 13 amino acids. Per germline, CDR1 MNHEY and CDR2 SVGEGT. V lost 4 bases to trimming and J lost 1 base, with 7 bases between them. The CDR3 sequence: CASSSEPNTEAFF. The CDR3 DNA reads TGTGCCAGCAGTTCAGAACCGAACACTGAAGCTTTCTTT.

The J gene is TRBJ2-5, the V gene TRBV7-9; D is unclear. This CDR3 spans 13 amino acids. Germline V gene sequence: CDR1 SEHNR, CDR2 FQNEAQ (reference sequence). V lost 6 bases and J 1 base, leaving 9 bases between the germline ends. CDR3 amino acids: CASRSGPQETQYF. DNA for the CDR3: TGTGCCAGCAGGTCTGGCCCCCAAGAGACCCAGTACTTC.

This clonotype was counted a few times. The chain uses TRBV4-1 and TRBJ2-4; no definite D call. V was shortened by 1 base and J by 13 bases, with 17 bases between the two germline ends. The CDR3 is made up of 14 amino acids. Germline V gene lookup returns CDR1 MGHRA and CDR2 YSYEKL. In nucleotides, the CDR3 is TGCGCCAGCAGCCAAGCCCCGGCCAACTACGGGCAGTACTTC. Its protein product is CASSQAPANYGQYF.

This clonotype was seen repeatedly, ten times or more. V gene TRBV7-9 combines with J gene TRBJ2-5; TRBD2 matches 15 bases. Trimming removed 4 bases from V and 4 bases from J; junction bases left unmatched: 4. Per germline, CDR1 SEHNR and CDR2 FQNEAQ (reference sequence). This CDR3 is 16 amino acids long. The CDR3 bases are TGTGCCAGCAGCTCCGGACTAGCGGGGGGGGTAGAGACCCAGTACTTC. Encoded protein: CASSSGLAGGVETQYF.